This T cell receptor (beta chain) was found in a study of beta chain features in type 1 diabetes (dated by TCRdb to 2016 to 2018). A note on the overall study: Mean age, gender distribution, total cell number and subset yield did not differ between patients and healthy donors. The study compared TCRB repertoires of sorted circulating CD4+ T cell subsets between recently diagnosed type 1 diabetes patients and matched healthy donors. Whereas all 30 or so donors provided naive and central memory subsets, regulatory and stem cell-like memory subsets were isolated from just 8 patients and roughly 8 healthy donors. A total of under 140,000,000 sorted cells were examined across all samples, and the number of cells per subset was strongly correlated with RNA yield.

The High Capacity cDNA Reverse Transcription Kit was used to reverse transcribe all of the isolated RNA, meaning that expressed TCRB transcripts were what got sequenced. Deep immunoSEQ sequencing was applied to naive, central memory and regulatory T cell samples, giving an average of roughly 3.3 million total reads per sample. After sorted cells were lysed in RLT buffer, RNA was extracted with DNase-treated RNeasy Micro or Mini kits, with the choice depending on cell number. To prevent cross-contamination, each cell subset was processed individually, whereas patient and healthy donor samples were processed jointly. The immunoSEQ multiplex PCR was used to amplify TCRB sequences from cDNA, yielding 87-bp fragments that span the CDR3 region. The amplicons were sequenced using the Illumina HiSeq platform. Per the source publication's procedure: PCR bias was computationally corrected using synthetic template baselines, reads within Hamming distance 2 were collapsed, and singletons that could not be merged were discarded. Reads were aligned to IMGT to assign V, D and J genes, CDR3 length, and insertions or deletions at six rearrangement sites. Clonotype counts were normalized to sorted cell number within each subset before computing true diversity and Gini coefficients with the tcR R package. The overlap coefficient, calculated on TCRB nucleotide sequences, was used to measure repertoire sharing. Not all clones reach the TCRdb copy of this immuneACCESS table, which keeps in-frame sequences only. Checked studies attribute under half of the gap to unresolved V genes and leave the rest unexplained. V and J calls and clone size are as listed in that table; D and trimming were resolved from the DNA. The sample has 100,000 to 150,000 clones on record, around 9% of them singletons. 0.7% to 0.85% of the sample comes from the top ten.

Overall results and qualifications from the work: In all four CD4+ subsets, TCRB CDR3 length was moderately but significantly shorter in type 1 diabetes patients. Fewer insertions and more nucleotide deletions at VDJ recombination sites were observed in patients with type 1 diabetes, implying thymic rearrangement abnormalities. Shorter templates might have been favored by PCR, but patient and control samples were amplified and corrected together, so both groups would have been affected equally by any skew. Because small numbers of individuals were included in the HLA sub-analyses, any influence of HLA type on TCRB rearrangement was left unresolved. Naive, central memory and regulatory TCRB repertoires appeared to be more similar among patients than among healthy donors. Because cDNA rather than genomic DNA was sequenced, highly expressing activated cells could have been over-represented, although no difference in activation and CD3 levels was found between groups.

For this clone: Its antigen target is currently unknown. Base qualities are missing; no much larger clone stands one base away.

Each donor gave one peripheral blood draw, approximately 120 mL on average, collected into heparinised tubes. Naive, central memory, regulatory and stem cell-like memory CD4+ T cells were sorted on a BD FACSAria II using a panel including CD45RO, CCR7, CD25, CD127, CD95 and CD27. Every sorted population had a purity above 95%. PBMCs were isolated immediately by Lymphoprep density gradient centrifugation and stained directly without culture. So that batch effects would be minimized, each experiment stained and sorted samples in pairs, pairing one healthy donor with one patient. V drops 2 bases and J drops 3 bases, leaving 12 bases in between. From a lookup of the germline V gene (reference sequence), CDR1 and CDR2 are SEHNR and FQNEAQ. Including cysteine and phenylalanine, the CDR3 has 15 amino acids. Only the CDR3 DNA stays, 45 bases, in frame from base 1.

The rearranged chain carries TRBV7-9 and TRBJ2-3, with a tentative D gene TRBD2 over 6 matching bases. The sequence was collected from a man aged 25-40 years with type 1 diabetes. The sequencing input was central memory CD4+ T cells from blood. Read as DNA, the sequence is TGTGCCAGCAGCTTATCGAAGCGGGCAACAGATACGCAGTATTTT. Translated, it reads CASSLSKRATDTQYF.